The source of this T cell receptor beta chain is a study of Graves' ophthalmopathy and Graves' hyperthyroidism. Researchers took RNA transcripts and amplified TCR beta CDR3 regions from them. Second-round multiplex PCR came after a first-round RT-PCR that employed HTBI primers. One entry per CDR3 protein, called by TCRdb with MiXCR from the multiplex PCR reads. The top ten clones hold under 8.5% of a sample with tens of thousands of distinct CDR3 sequences, 45% to 60% of them seen once. The ends were cut back, 5 bases at V and 0 bases at J, with 14 bases in the middle. Germline-derived CDR1 and CDR2 are SGHVS and FQNEAQ. CDR3 length equals 17 residues.

The sample consisted of peripheral blood. This TCR was sampled from an adult woman with stable Graves' hyperthyroidism. The genes are TRBV7-8 and TRBJ2-6; either TRBD1 or TRBD2 may fit D (6 bases each). CDR3 DNA sequence: TGTGCCAGCAGCCCGTTAGGGGGGACCTCTGGGGCCAACGTCCTGACTTTC. Its translation is CASSPLGGTSGANVLTF.